This TCR beta chain comes out of a study of T cells after yellow fever vaccination. Trimming removed 1 base at V and 4 bases at J, with 4 bases between. This CDR3 is 11 amino acids long. In germline, CDR1 is SQVTM, CDR2 ANQGSEA. TCRdb recomputed calls from the 5' RACE reads with MiXCR, one row per CDR3 protein. The table has fewer than 500,000 distinct CDR3 sequences, under 20% seen once. The J gene is TRBJ1-1, the V gene TRBV29-1; D not resolved. The source of this sequence is a man aged 18 to 29 who received the YFV17D yellow fever vaccine. The sample in question was PBMCs, obtained before the yellow fever booster vaccination. This CDR3 is CSVEGGTEAFF. The CDR3 DNA reads as TGCAGCGTTGAAGGGGGCACTGAAGCTTTCTTT.